Listed below are T cell receptor beta chains from one sample, sequenced in a study of blood T cell repertoires in COVID-19. TCRdb's table, derived via immunoSEQ multiplex PCR, lists solely in-frame clones and lacks some. The table lists around 97,000 clones, about 89% of them singletons, with 3% to 4.5% in the top ten. Sequencing was done on a sample of peripheral blood. These receptors were taken from a woman aged 55-75 years with acute or convalescent COVID-19. Both conserved end residues are part of each CDR3. D genes are given only for firm matches. The listing skips clone size in some rows; elsewhere it reads once, few, many or a size class.

D gene,CDR3 length,V gene,J gene,clone size,CDR3 DNA,CDR3 protein
TRBD1,15,TRBV6-4,TRBJ2-1,NA,TGTGCCAGCAGTGCCAGGGGGTTTGCCTACAATGAGCAGTTCTTC,CASSARGFAYNEQFF
NA,13,TRBV28,TRBJ2-4,NA,TGTGCCAGCAGTTTATCAACGGGAAACATTCAGTACTTC,CASSLSTGNIQYF
NA,14,TRBV28,TRBJ1-2,NA,TGTGCCAGCAGCTCGGTTCCTGCTAACTATGGCTACACCTTC,CASSSVPANYGYTF
NA,11,TRBV7-2,TRBJ2-1,NA,TGTGCCAGCAGCTTAACTCATGAGCAGTTCTTC,CASSLTHEQFF
TRBD2,15,TRBV6-4,TRBJ2-1,once,TGTGCCAGCAGTCCAAGCGGGAGGGCCTACAATGAGCAGTTCTTC,CASSPSGRAYNEQFF
NA,17,TRBV7-9,TRBJ1-3,NA,TGTGCCAGCAGCTTAGGGCCTCGGAGGGGCGATGGAAACACCATATATTTT,CASSLGPRRGDGNTIYF
NA,15,TRBV29-1,TRBJ1-2,NA,TGCAGCGTTGAAGATTTGGTCCAGGGGTCCTATGGCTACACCTTC,CSVEDLVQGSYGYTF
NA,13,TRBV3-1/TRBV3-2,TRBJ1-1,many,TGTGCCAGCAGCCGACAGCTGAACACTGAAGCTTTCTTT,CASSRQLNTEAFF
TRBD1,18,TRBV10-3,TRBJ2-1,NA,TGTGCCATCAGTGAGTCACGGGATTTAACGGGACAGTTCCATGAGCAGTTCTTC,CAISESRDLTGQFHEQFF
TRBD2,17,TRBV15,TRBJ2-2,NA,TGTGCCACCAGCAGAGTGTCTAGCGGGAGTTGGGCCGGGGAGCTGTTTTTT,CATSRVSSGSWAGELFF
TRBD2,16,TRBV4-1,TRBJ2-7,NA,TGCGCCAGCAGCCAGGAGCTGGGACTAGCGGATTACGAGCAGTACTTC,CASSQELGLADYEQYF
TRBD1,14,TRBV24-1,TRBJ1-2,few,TGTGCCACCAGTGACTCCGACAGGGTTTATGGCTACACCTTC,CATSDSDRVYGYTF
NA,12,TRBV19,TRBJ2-1,NA,TGTGCCAGTAGTATTGGCGGCAATGAGCAGTTCTTC,CASSIGGNEQFF
NA,16,TRBV21-1,TRBJ2-1,NA,TGTGCCAGCAGCAAAAGGGACAGGGGAAGGAGAAATGAGCAGTTCTTC,CASSKRDRGRRNEQFF
TRBD2,16,TRBV27,TRBJ2-1,few,TGTGCCAGCAGTTTGATCGCTAGCGGTTTCTACAATGAGCAGTTCTTC,CASSLIASGFYNEQFF
TRBD2,16,TRBV6-2/TRBV6-3,TRBJ2-2,NA,TGTGCCAGCAGCATAGCGGGAGGGCAGAACACCGGGGAGCTGTTTTTT,CASSIAGGQNTGELFF
TRBD1,15,TRBV28,TRBJ1-1,NA,TGTGCCAGCAGTTGGGACAGTCGAGTGAACACTGAAGCTTTCTTT,CASSWDSRVNTEAFF
TRBD2,13,TRBV2,TRBJ2-7,once,TGTGCCAGCCAGCGGGAGACCCGGAACGAGCAGTACTTC,CASQRETRNEQYF
TRBD1,15,TRBV5-1,TRBJ1-4,NA,TGCGCCAGCAGCAGACAGGGGACGACCGAGGAAAAACTGTTTTTT,CASSRQGTTEEKLFF
NA,14,TRBV28,TRBJ1-1,few,TGTGCCAGCAGTACCCCCACGGGGATTCATGAAGCTTTCTTT,CASSTPTGIHEAFF
NA,12,TRBV29-1,TRBJ1-5,NA,TGCAGCGGACAGACCTTCGGTCAGCCCCAGCATTTT,CSGQTFGQPQHF
NA,18,TRBV19,TRBJ2-1,NA,TGTGCCAGTACCAACTTCGCATCCGGGAGCTCGGCGAGGAATGAGCAGTTCTTC,CASTNFASGSSARNEQFF
NA,14,TRBV7-6,TRBJ1-3,NA,TGTGCCAGCAGCCCCACGGGGGTGGGAAACACCATATATTTT,CASSPTGVGNTIYF
NA,14,TRBV4-2,TRBJ1-1,once,TGTGCCAGCAGCCAAGATTGGAGAGACACTGAAGCTTTCTTT,CASSQDWRDTEAFF
TRBD1,15,TRBV6-2/TRBV6-3,TRBJ1-2,NA,TGTGCCAGCAGTAGGGGACAGACTAGATCCTATGGCTACACCTTC,CASSRGQTRSYGYTF
NA,14,TRBV27,TRBJ1-5,NA,TGTGCCAGCAGTCTAAAACAGGGCTATCAGCCCCAGCATTTT,CASSLKQGYQPQHF
NA,13,TRBV6-4,TRBJ2-5,NA,TGTGCCAGCAGTCCCGGAGGGACAGAGACCCAGTACTTC,CASSPGGTETQYF
TRBD2,16,TRBV14,TRBJ2-1,NA,TGTGCCAGCAGCCAACTATGGCTAGCGGGAGATGGGGAGCAGTTCTTC,CASSQLWLAGDGEQFF
TRBD1,15,TRBV27,TRBJ1-2,NA,TGTGCCAGCAGTCGCACGACAGGGATTAACTATGGCTACACCTTC,CASSRTTGINYGYTF
TRBD1,12,TRBV6-5,TRBJ1-5,NA,TGTGCCAGTACAGGGGGCGAACAGCCCCAGCATTTT,CASTGGEQPQHF
TRBD1,15,TRBV28,TRBJ2-6,NA,TGTGCCAGCAGCCGGACAGGGGCTGGGGCCAACGTCCTGACTTTC,CASSRTGAGANVLTF
NA,14,TRBV7-2,TRBJ2-1,NA,TGTGCCAGCAGCTTAGGGGCGACTAGGGGTGAGCAGTTCTTC,CASSLGATRGEQFF
NA,18,TRBV24-1,TRBJ2-3,NA,TGTGCCACCAGTGATTCACCTTGGGGGCAGGGAGGCACAGATACGCAGTATTTT,CATSDSPWGQGGTDTQYF